A single TCR beta chain is shown here with its context. Antigen: not known. PCR used 60 Vbeta primers and 13 Jbeta primers. Only in-frame clones appear in the TCRdb table, and some are missing; sequencing was by immunoSEQ multiplex PCR. This table holds 60,000 to 70,000 clones, 80% found once. The germline V gene has CDR1 ENHRY and CDR2 SYGVKD. With 10 bases removed from V and 4 bases from J, the gap between germline ends came to 19 bases. This CDR3 contains 14 residues. The source of the sample is a study of cytomegalovirus exposure and HLA in healthy donors. Findings of the study overall: Common viral pathogens seemed to be connected with several of the most significant clusters, according to a later analysis. Productive rates of about 87% or about 30% were seen for most TCR beta V segments in an earlier analysis. Highly shared sequence variants in one cluster were likely a sequencing artifact. One later analysis reportedly identified an Asian-associated ancestry cluster that showed fewer N-insertions than the approximately 710-donor mean.

This chain links TRBV10-3 with TRBJ1-1; maybe TRBD1 (5 bases). This TCR came from a woman aged 25 to 39 in good health and CMV-seronegative. Input material: PBMCs. CDR3 region: CATLREGRGTEAFF. In DNA form, the CDR3 reads TGTGCCACCCTTAGGGAGGGACGGGGCACTGAAGCTTTCTTT.